Below, one T cell receptor (beta chain) is given with its context. This entry is derived from a study of cytomegalovirus exposure and HLA in healthy donors. Amplification used 60 Vbeta primers and 13 Jbeta primers. Data came from immunoSEQ multiplex PCR; TCRdb stores just in-frame clones and leaves some out. The sample carries 99,000 or so clones, roughly 80% recorded once. Material for sequencing was PBMCs. The TCR originated in a man between 25 and 39 years old in good health and CMV-seropositive.

This chain's CDR3 is CASSHGGVSTDTQYF. CDR3 in DNA: TGTGCCAGCAGCCATGGGGGGGTTAGCACAGATACGCAGTATTTT. The genes are TRBV5-4 and TRBJ2-3; 7 bases agree with TRBD2. The CDR3 contains 15 residues. Germline V CDR1 and CDR2: SGHNT, YYREEE (reference sequence). V dropped 4 bases and J dropped 0; count of bases not matched to a gene: 5.